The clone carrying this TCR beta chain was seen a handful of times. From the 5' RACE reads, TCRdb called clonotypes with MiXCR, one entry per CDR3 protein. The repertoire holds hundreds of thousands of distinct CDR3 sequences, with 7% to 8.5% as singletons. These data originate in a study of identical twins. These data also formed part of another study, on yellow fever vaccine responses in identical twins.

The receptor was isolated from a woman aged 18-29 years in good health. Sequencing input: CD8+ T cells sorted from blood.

This chain's CDR3 is CASSLRTGGAAQPQHF. The DNA of the CDR3 is TGTGCCAGCAGCTTGAGGACAGGGGGCGCCGCTCAGCCCCAGCATTTT. The rearrangement joins TRBV5-5 to TRBJ1-5; 11 bases align to TRBD1. Trimming cost V 1 base and J 6 bases; bases outside gene matches: 6. This CDR3 is built from 16 residues. Per germline, CDR1 SGHKS and CDR2 YYEKEE (reference sequence).